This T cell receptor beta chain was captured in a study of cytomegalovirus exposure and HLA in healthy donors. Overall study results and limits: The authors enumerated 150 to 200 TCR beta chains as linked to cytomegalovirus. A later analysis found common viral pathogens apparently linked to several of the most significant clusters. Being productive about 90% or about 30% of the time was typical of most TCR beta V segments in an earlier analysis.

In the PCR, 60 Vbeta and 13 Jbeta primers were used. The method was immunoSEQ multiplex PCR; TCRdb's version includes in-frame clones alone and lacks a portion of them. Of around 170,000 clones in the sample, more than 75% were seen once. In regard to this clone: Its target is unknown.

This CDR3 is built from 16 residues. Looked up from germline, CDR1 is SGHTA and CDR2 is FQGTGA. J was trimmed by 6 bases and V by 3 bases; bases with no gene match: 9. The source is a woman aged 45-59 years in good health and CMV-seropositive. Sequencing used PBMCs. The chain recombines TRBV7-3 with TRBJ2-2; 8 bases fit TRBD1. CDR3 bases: TGTGCCAGCAGCTTGAACAGGGGGTCCTTTGCCGGGGAGCTGTTTTTT. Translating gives CASSLNRGSFAGELFF.